This T cell receptor (beta chain) was sequenced during a study of blood T cells in healthy people across ages. Regarding the study as a whole: Aged donors had fewer naive CD4+ cells and lower diversity than long-lived donors. Researchers deemed the diversity estimates from one million T cells underestimates. Among T cells, TCR beta diversity per million cells dropped roughly linearly as age rose.

This clonotype came up a few times. Its antigen is undetermined. Germline assignment: CDR1 SGHTA and CDR2 FQGNSA. Between the trimmed V and J ends, which lost 2 bases and 4 bases, there was a span of 3 bases. The CDR3 has 12 residues. Through a sample-barcoded 5' primer and a J-beta primer mix, a second PCR was run for roughly 6 to 12 cycles. TCRdb used MiXCR to reprocess the 5' RACE reads, holding one entry per CDR3 protein. Of around 1,900,000 distinct CDR3 sequences listed, roughly 43% are singletons. The source is a human donor in good health. Input material: blood. The gene calls are TRBV7-2 and TRBJ1-3; no clear D gene. The CDR3 nucleotides read TGTGCCAGCAGCTTAACCGGAAACACCATATATTTT. Translated: CASSLTGNTIYF.